This T cell receptor beta chain is from a study of cytomegalovirus exposure and HLA in healthy donors. Broader study findings: Earlier findings revealed that most TCR beta V segments proved productive either about 87% or about 30% of the time. Later genetic work tied a missense DCLRE1C variant to beta-chain V and J trimming.

Vbeta (60) and Jbeta (13) primers were used in the PCR. The repertoire was sequenced with immunoSEQ multiplex PCR; TCRdb's copy has only in-frame clones and lacks some. The sample has under 150,000 clones, around 74% seen once. Remarks on this clone: Antigen: not known.

Germline V CDR1 and CDR2: SGHRS, YFSETQ. V was clipped by 3 bases and J by 2 bases, with 12 bases between them. This CDR3 contains 14 residues. The chain recombines TRBV5-1 with TRBJ2-7; perhaps TRBD2 as D (6 bases). Sequenced material: PBMCs. This TCR derives from a woman aged 18-29 years in good health and CMV-seronegative. DNA for the CDR3: TGCGCCAGCAGCTCGGCGGGACTTCCCTACGAGCAGTACTTC. Its protein is CASSSAGLPYEQYF.